These T cell receptor beta chains were read from a single sample in a study of metastatic and nonmetastatic thyroid tumors. Through MiXCR, TCRdb re-clonotyped the PCR reads. This sample yields roughly 30,000 clones, of which approximately 20% are seen a single time; roughly a tenth belongs to the top ten. Specimen: blood. Source of these receptors: a female donor with papillary thyroid cancer or a benign thyroid nodule (not recorded which). Some clones in this sample may be carry-over from other donors' samples. Both conserved end residues are part of each CDR3. The D gene is left open where the match is weak. Some rows mark clone size as missing; the rest say once, few, many or name a class of expanded clone.

cdr3_length j_call v_call d_call clone_size cdr3_nt cdr3_aa
11 TRBJ1-1 TRBV6-5 . few TGTGCCAGCACGGCGGCCACTGAAGCTTTCTTT CASTAATEAFF
18 TRBJ2-2 TRBV18 TRBD1 many TGTGCCAGCTCACCATTACACCGACAGGGGACGAACACCGGGGAGCTGTTTTTT CASSPLHRQGTNTGELFF
15 TRBJ2-1 TRBV20-1 TRBD2 many TGCAGTGCTACTGATGGGACTAGCGGTTACAATGAGCAGTTCTTC CSATDGTSGYNEQFF
18 TRBJ2-2 TRBV19 TRBD2 many TGTGCCAGTAGTAATGGGGGACTAGCGGAGGTAAACACCGGGGAGCTGTTTTTT CASSNGGLAEVNTGELFF
15 TRBJ1-5 TRBV11-1 TRBD1 . TGTGCCAGCAGCCCTGGGACAGGGCGAAATCATCCCCAGCATTTT CASSPGTGRNHPQHF
14 TRBJ2-3 TRBV28 . many TGTGCCAGCAGTTGGGCTAGCTCGGCAGATACGCAGTATTTT CASSWASSADTQYF
14 TRBJ2-7 TRBV27 . many TGTGCCAGCAGTTTATGCCCTCGTGGGTGCGAGCAGTACTTC CASSLCPRGCEQYF
14 TRBJ1-1 TRBV20-1 . . TGCAGTGCCATGGAGGGGTTCAGGGACACTGAAGCTTTCTTT CSAMEGFRDTEAFF
13 TRBJ2-6 TRBV3-1 . many TGTGCCAGCAGGTCTTCTGGGGCCAACGTCCTGACTTTC CASRSSGANVLTF
15 TRBJ2-7 TRBV30 . many TGTGCCTGGATAGGGGGGGGAAGTTCTTCCTACGAGCAGTACTTC CAWIGGGSSSYEQYF
17 TRBJ1-5 TRBV19 TRBD1 many TGTGCCAGTAGTATCTATTCCCGGGACAGGGACCATCAGCCCCAGCATTTT CASSIYSRDRDHQPQHF
13 TRBJ1-5 TRBV19 . many TGTGCCAGTAGTATGCATCCCCTCCAGCCCCAGCATTTT CASSMHPLQPQHF
14 TRBJ1-5 TRBV6-1 . medium-sized TGTGCCAGCAGTGAAGCGGCAGACAATCAGCCCCAGCATTTT CASSEAADNQPQHF
16 TRBJ2-1 TRBV5-1 TRBD2 many TGCGCCAGCAGCCATACTAGCGGGAGGGCATACAATGAGCAGTTCTTC CASSHTSGRAYNEQFF
13 TRBJ1-2 TRBV28 . many TGTGCCAGCACCCTCGGGCAGATCTATGGCTACACCTTC CASTLGQIYGYTF
14 TRBJ2-1 TRBV7-2 . . TGTGCCAGCAGCTTAGTTTCTAGTTGGAATGAGCAGTTCTTC CASSLVSSWNEQFF
14 TRBJ1-2 TRBV7-2 . many TGTGCCAGCAGCTTAGTGAGCCTCCCCTATGGCTACACCTTC CASSLVSLPYGYTF
16 TRBJ2-7 TRBV4-2 . many TGTGCCAGCAGCCAAGAGGAGGGATCGGGAGCCTACGAGCAGTACTTC CASSQEEGSGAYEQYF
17 TRBJ1-1 TRBV18 . many TGTGCCAGCTCACAAGCAGCGACAGGCCTTATGAACACTGAAGCTTTCTTT CASSQAATGLMNTEAFF
12 TRBJ1-2 TRBV28 . many TGTGCCAGCATGGGTGATTCCTATGGCTACACCTTC CASMGDSYGYTF
14 TRBJ2-5 TRBV27 TRBD1 many TGTGCCAGCAGTCTAGGGACAGGGCAAGAGACCCAGTACTTC CASSLGTGQETQYF
14 TRBJ2-7 TRBV2 . medium-sized TGTGCCAGCAGTGAGTCCAGAGAAGGGAAAGAGCAGTACTTC CASSESREGKEQYF
17 TRBJ2-3 TRBV4-1 . . TGCGCCAGCAGCCAAGTCCCAGGCGGCAGTAGCACAGATATGCAGTATTTT CASSQVPGGSSTDMQYF
14 TRBJ1-2 TRBV15 TRBD1 many TGTGCCACCTCCGAGGACAGGGCTAACTATGGCTACACCTTC CATSEDRANYGYTF
14 TRBJ2-7 TRBV19 TRBD2 few TGTGCCAGTAGTGAAGCGGGAGGGCCGTACGAGCAGTACTTC CASSEAGGPYEQYF
17 TRBJ2-2 TRBV5-1 . . TGCGCCAGCAGCTTGCCCCCGAGTGCGCCAGGCACCGTGGAGCTGTTTTTT CASSLPPSAPGTVELFF
13 TRBJ2-1 TRBV7-2 . few TGTGCCAGCAGTCACGGATACCCCTCTCCGCAGTTCTTC CASSHGYPSPQFF
13 TRBJ1-2 TRBV27 . many TGTGCCAGCAGTTTATATAGGGGAAGTGGCTACACCTTC CASSLYRGSGYTF
14 TRBJ2-1 TRBV28 . . TGTGCCAGCATAGCTGGCCAATTTTACAATGAGCAGTTCTTC CASIAGQFYNEQFF
15 TRBJ1-2 TRBV20-1 . . TGCAGTGCTAGAGATCCGGCGAAATCTAACTATGGCTACACCTTC CSARDPAKSNYGYTF
15 TRBJ1-2 TRBV7-2 . many TGTGCCAGCAGGGCCGGGGAGGGAGGTAACTATGGCTACACCTTC CASRAGEGGNYGYTF
16 TRBJ2-7 TRBV9 . many TGTGCCAGCAGCGTAGCCTCCACCGAAAGTTCTTACGAGCAGTACTTC CASSVASTESSYEQYF
14 TRBJ1-6 TRBV6-2/TRBV6-3 TRBD1 few TGTGCCAGCAGTTACCCGGGACAGTGTTCACCCCTCCACTTT CASSYPGQCSPLHF
16 TRBJ2-5 TRBV5-1 . many TGCGCCAGCAGCTTGGAAGGGGGTCGCGTCGGAGAGACCCAGTACTTC CASSLEGGRVGETQYF
20 TRBJ2-2 TRBV20-1 . many TGCAGTGCTAGAGACCCCTCAGCCGGGGCCGAAATTTCGAGAACCGGGGAGCTGTTTTTT CSARDPSAGAEISRTGELFF
15 TRBJ2-5 TRBV24-1 TRBD2 many TGTGCCACCAGTGATTTGCCCGGGAGGCAAGAGACCCAGTACTTC CATSDLPGRQETQYF
16 TRBJ2-1 TRBV6-1 TRBD1 many TGTGCCACCATGACAGGGGGCGCACCCCTCGATGGTGAGCAGTTCTTC CATMTGGAPLDGEQFF